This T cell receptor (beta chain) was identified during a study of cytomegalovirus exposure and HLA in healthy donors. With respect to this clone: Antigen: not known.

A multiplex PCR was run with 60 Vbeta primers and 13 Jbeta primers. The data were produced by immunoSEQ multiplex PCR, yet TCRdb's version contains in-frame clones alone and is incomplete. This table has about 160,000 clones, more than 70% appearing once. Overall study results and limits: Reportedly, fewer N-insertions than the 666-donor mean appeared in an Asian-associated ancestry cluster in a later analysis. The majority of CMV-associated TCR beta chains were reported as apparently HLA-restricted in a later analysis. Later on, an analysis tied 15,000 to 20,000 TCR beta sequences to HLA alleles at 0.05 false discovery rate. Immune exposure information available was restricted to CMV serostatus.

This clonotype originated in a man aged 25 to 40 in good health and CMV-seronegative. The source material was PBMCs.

This CDR3 is CASSQDGGAQETQYF. CDR3 nucleotides: TGCGCCAGCAGCCAAGATGGCGGGGCCCAAGAGACCCAGTACTTC. The V gene is TRBV4-3, the J gene TRBJ2-5, with D possibly TRBD2 on 6 matching bases. V was clipped by 0 bases and J by 1 base, with 9 bases between them. This CDR3 region has 15 residues. From germline, CDR1 is LGHNA and CDR2 YSLEER.